The 8 T cell receptor beta chains listed next were all sequenced from one sample in a study of T cell responses to AZD1222 COVID-19 vaccine. Produced via immunoSEQ multiplex PCR; TCRdb's table is partial and in-frame only. The data contain about 140,000 clones, roughly 87% of them singletons. Sample: peripheral blood, taken 28 days after the second dose of the MenACWY control vaccine. The receptors derive from an adult who received the MenACWY meningococcal vaccine as a control.

CDR3 DNA sequence: TGTGCCACCAGTGATCTTGGAGGCACTGAAGCTTTCTTT. Translated, it gives CATSDLGGTEAFF. The chain links TRBV24-1 to TRBJ1-1; D is unresolved. With 3 bases removed from V and 4 bases from J, the gap between germline ends came to 8 bases. Germline CDR1 KGHDR, CDR2 SFDVKD. CDR3 size: 13 residues.

The chain couples TRBV5-4 to TRBJ2-7; perhaps D is TRBD1 or TRBD2 (5 bases each). This CDR3 contains 14 residues. Germline assignment: CDR1 SGHNT and CDR2 YYREEE (reference sequence). V was pared by 5 bases and J by 2 bases, with 14 bases between. In DNA, the CDR3 is TGTGCCAGCAGAAACCGGGGCCAAGCCTACGAGCAGTACTTC. Amino acids: CASRNRGQAYEQYF.

This clone came up a few times. The J gene is TRBJ2-1, the V gene TRBV5-1; 8 nucleotides line up with TRBD1. V was pared by 3 bases and J by 1 base, with 9 bases of the junction left unmatched. The germline V gene encodes CDR1 SGHRS and CDR2 YFSETQ. The length of the CDR3 is 17 residues. CDR3 sequence: CASSWGLGQASYNEQFF. As DNA, the CDR3 is TGCGCCAGCAGCTGGGGCCTGGGACAGGCATCCTACAATGAGCAGTTCTTC.

This sequence joins TRBV11-3 and TRBJ2-1, with a possible D match to TRBD1 (5 bases). This CDR3 has 15 amino acids. Trimming pared 3 bases from V and 4 bases from J, leaving 13 bases between. The germline V gene encodes CDR1 SGHNT and CDR2 YENEEA. The CDR3 protein is CASSFKDTVYNEQFF. The DNA of the CDR3 is TGTGCCAGCAGCTTCAAGGACACCGTTTACAATGAGCAGTTCTTC.

The chain recombines TRBV28 with TRBJ1-5, with a weak D call TRBD1 (6 bases). Germline values: CDR1 MDHEN, CDR2 SYDVKM. The CDR3 runs 13 residues. Trimming removed 8 bases from V and 4 bases from J, with 12 bases in between. The CDR3 reads CASLQGSNQPQHF. The CDR3 DNA is TGTGCCAGCCTACAGGGAAGTAATCAGCCCCAGCATTTT.

This sequence joins TRBV5-6 and TRBJ1-2; D perhaps matches TRBD1 (5 bases). The CDR3 sequence is 13 residues long. Trimming cost V 3 bases and J 8 bases, with 14 bases left between them. Looked up from germline, CDR1 is SGHDT and CDR2 is YYEEEE. Here the CDR3 reads CASSWGTHGGYTF. CDR3 bases: TGTGCCAGCAGCTGGGGGACCCACGGGGGCTACACCTTC.

The chain couples TRBV27 to TRBJ2-2; 9 bases line up with TRBD2. The V segment lost 7 bases and the J segment 1 base; nucleotides outside the gene matches: 1. Germline V lookup: CDR1 MNHEY, CDR2 SMNVEV (reference sequence). The CDR3 totals 14 residues. The CDR3 region has the DNA TGTGCCAGCAAACTAGCGGGGAACACCGGGGAGCTGTTTTTT. It is translated as CASKLAGNTGELFF.

On this clone: The same CDR3 is also encoded by other DNA sequences in this sample. The gene calls are TRBV7-2 and TRBJ1-4; 11 nucleotides align to TRBD1. Germline CDR1 and CDR2: SGHTA and FQGNSA. Unmatched junction bases numbered 3, after V lost 1 base and J lost 8 bases. This CDR3 is built from 15 residues. The CDR3 DNA reads as TGTGCCAGCAGCTTAGAGGGGACAGGGGGAGAAAAACTGTTTTTT. Its translation is CASSLEGTGGEKLFF.